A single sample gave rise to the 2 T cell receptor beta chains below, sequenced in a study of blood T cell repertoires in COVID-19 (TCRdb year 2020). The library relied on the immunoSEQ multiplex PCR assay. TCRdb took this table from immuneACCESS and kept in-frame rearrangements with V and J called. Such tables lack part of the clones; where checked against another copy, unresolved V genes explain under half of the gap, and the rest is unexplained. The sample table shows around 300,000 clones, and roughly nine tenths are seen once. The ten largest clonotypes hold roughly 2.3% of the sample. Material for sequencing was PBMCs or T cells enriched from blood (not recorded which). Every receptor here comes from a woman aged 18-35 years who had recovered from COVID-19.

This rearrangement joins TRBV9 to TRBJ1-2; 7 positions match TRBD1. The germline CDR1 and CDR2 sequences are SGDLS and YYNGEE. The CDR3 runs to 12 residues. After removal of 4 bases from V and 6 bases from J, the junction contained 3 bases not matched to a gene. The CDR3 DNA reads TGTGCCAGCAGCAGGGACAGCCATGGCTACACCTTC. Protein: CASSRDSHGYTF.

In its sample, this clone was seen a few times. For the CDR3, the DNA is TGTGCCAGCAGCAAAGAGGCAGGACAGGGGGGCAGGAATGGCTACACCTTC. This translates into CASSKEAGQGGRNGYTF. The chain has TRBV21-1 and TRBJ1-2; the tabulated D call, TRBD1, remains unverified against the DNA. TRBV21-1 has pseudogene status. The CDR3 has 17 amino acids.